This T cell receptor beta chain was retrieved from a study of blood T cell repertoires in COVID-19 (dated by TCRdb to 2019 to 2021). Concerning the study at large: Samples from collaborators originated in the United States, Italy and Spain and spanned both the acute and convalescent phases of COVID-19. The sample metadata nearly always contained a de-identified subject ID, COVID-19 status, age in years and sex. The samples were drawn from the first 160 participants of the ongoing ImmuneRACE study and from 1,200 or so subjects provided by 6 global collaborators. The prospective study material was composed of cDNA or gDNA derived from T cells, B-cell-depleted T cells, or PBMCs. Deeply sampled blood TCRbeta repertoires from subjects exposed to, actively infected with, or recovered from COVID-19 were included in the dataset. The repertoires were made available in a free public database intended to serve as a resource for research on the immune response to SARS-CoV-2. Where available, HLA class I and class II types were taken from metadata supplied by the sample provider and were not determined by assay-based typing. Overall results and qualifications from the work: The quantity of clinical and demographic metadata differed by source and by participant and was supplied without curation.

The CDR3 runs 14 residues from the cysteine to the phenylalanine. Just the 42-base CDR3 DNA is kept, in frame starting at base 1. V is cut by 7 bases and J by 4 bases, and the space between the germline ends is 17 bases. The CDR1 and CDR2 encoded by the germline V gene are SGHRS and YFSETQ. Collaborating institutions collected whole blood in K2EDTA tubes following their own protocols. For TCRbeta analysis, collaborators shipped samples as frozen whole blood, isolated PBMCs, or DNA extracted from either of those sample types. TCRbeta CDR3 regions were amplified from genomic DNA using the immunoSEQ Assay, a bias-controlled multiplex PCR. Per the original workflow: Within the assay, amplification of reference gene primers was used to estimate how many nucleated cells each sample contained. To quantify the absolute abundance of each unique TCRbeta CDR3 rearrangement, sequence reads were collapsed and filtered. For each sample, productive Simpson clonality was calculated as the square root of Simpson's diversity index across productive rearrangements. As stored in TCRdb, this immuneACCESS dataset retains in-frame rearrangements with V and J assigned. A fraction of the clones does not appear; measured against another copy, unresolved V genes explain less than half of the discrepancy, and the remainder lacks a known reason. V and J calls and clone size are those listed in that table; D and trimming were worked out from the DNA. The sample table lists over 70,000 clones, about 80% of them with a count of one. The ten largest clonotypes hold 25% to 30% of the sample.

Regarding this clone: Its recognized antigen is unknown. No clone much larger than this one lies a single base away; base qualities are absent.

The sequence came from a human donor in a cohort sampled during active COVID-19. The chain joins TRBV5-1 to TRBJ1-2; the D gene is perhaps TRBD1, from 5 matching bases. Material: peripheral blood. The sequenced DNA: TGCGCCAGCGGTGAACCAGGGTCTAGCTATGGCTACACCTTC. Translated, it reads CASGEPGSSYGYTF.